Below are 5 T cell receptor beta chains sequenced from a single sample in a study of blood T cell repertoires in COVID-19. The protocol was immunoSEQ multiplex PCR, while the TCRdb copy is restricted to in-frame clones and leaves out a portion. The sample yields 150,000 or so clones, roughly 84% seen once. Material: PBMCs or T cells enriched from blood (not recorded which). The receptors here all came from a woman aged 45-60 years who had been exposed to COVID-19.

The chain has TRBV14 and TRBJ2-7; D might be TRBD1 (6 bases). The germline CDR1 and CDR2 sequences are SGHDN and FVKESK. The CDR3 is made up of 13 amino acids. Trimming removed 4 bases from V and 10 bases from J, with 17 bases in between. CDR3 nucleotides: TGTGCCAGCAGCCTGGCGGCAGGGGCCATACAGTACTTC. Residues: CASSLAAGAIQYF. Drawing the rest from reference TRBV14 and TRBJ2-7, the complete variable domain is EAGVTQFPSHSVIEKGQTVTLRCDPISGHDNLYWYRRVMGKEIKFLLHFVKESKQDESGMPNNRFLAERTGGTYSTLKVQPAELEDSGVYFCASSLAAGAIQYFGPGTRLTVT.

J is TRBJ1-5 and V is TRBV9; unclear D gene. The ends were cut back, 4 bases at V and 6 bases at J, with 20 bases in the middle. Per the germline V gene, CDR1 is SGDLS and CDR2 is YYNGEE. The CDR3 is made up of 16 amino acids. DNA for the CDR3: TGTGCCAGCAGCTTACGTACCCAGGTCGGAGGTCAGCCCCAGCATTTT. Residues: CASSLRTQVGGQPQHF.

The chain combines TRBV7-2 with TRBJ1-3, with D possibly being TRBD1 (6 bases). With 6 bases removed from V and 6 bases from J, the gap between germline ends came to 12 bases. This CDR3 contains 13 residues. Germline values: CDR1 SGHTA, CDR2 FQGNSA. The CDR3 protein is CASSSYRANTIYF. In nucleotides, the CDR3 is TGTGCCAGCAGTTCCTACAGGGCAAACACCATATATTTT.

This chain connects TRBV7-6 to TRBJ2-1, with TRBD1 matching over 9 bases. CDR3 size: 14 residues. Germline V CDR1 and CDR2: SGHVS, FNYEAQ. V shed 6 bases, J shed 9 bases, and the junction held 9 bases outside the gene matches. DNA for the CDR3: TGTGCCAGCAGTGAGGGACAGGGCCTGGGTGAGCAGTTCTTC. This gives the protein CASSEGQGLGEQFF.

This chain connects TRBV9 to TRBJ1-1; a possible D gene is TRBD1 (5 bases). Germline CDR1 and CDR2: SGDLS and YYNGEE. V lost 5 bases and J lost 6, with 14 bases in between. The CDR3 loop spans 13 amino acids. The CDR3 loop is CASSGPRDAEAFF. The CDR3 coding sequence is TGTGCCAGCAGTGGACCCAGGGATGCTGAAGCTTTCTTT. Looking up the rest from reference TRBV9 and TRBJ1-1 gives the full variable domain: DSGVTQTPKHLITATGQRVTLRCSPRSGDLSVYWYQQSLDQGLQFLIQYYNGEERAKGNILERFSAQQFPDLHSELNLSSLELGDSALYFCASSGPRDAEAFFGQGTRLTVV.